Sequencing of this T cell receptor beta chain was carried out in a study of CD8 T cells in Susac syndrome. FACS was used to enrich TEMRA cells, whereas the CD8+ and CD4+ T cells were obtained by negative isolation. Details on this clonotype: Its antigen is as yet unknown.

Study-level findings and limits: TCR sequencing and HLA analysis covered a relatively small number of individuals.

Random hexamers served to reverse transcribe roughly 0.5 to 1 ug RNA. By means of immunoSEQ multiplex PCR, TCR beta CDR3 spanning 54 Vbeta and 13 Jbeta underwent amplification. TCRdb re-called the immunoSEQ multiplex PCR reads through MiXCR, storing one row per CDR3 protein. The sample consists of 150,000 to 200,000 distinct CDR3 sequences, roughly nine tenths of them appearing once. Germline V gene lookup returns CDR1 MNHEY and CDR2 SMNVEV (reference sequence). This CDR3 spans 15 amino acids. V gave up 6 bases and J gave up 0 bases, with 14 bases separating them. The chain carries TRBV27 and TRBJ1-1, with a weak D call TRBD1 (5 bases). The TCR comes from a human donor with Susac syndrome. Sequenced input: CD4+ T cells from PBMCs. In nucleotides, the CDR3 is TGTGCCAGCAGCCGACTGCCGGGGGTGAACACTGAAGCTTTCTTT. As protein: CASSRLPGVNTEAFF.